Below, 27 T cell receptor beta chains from the same sample are listed, as sequenced in a study of CXCR3-negative and CXCR3-positive naive CD8 T cells. General observations from the study: Researchers report that CXCR3-positive naive cells carry more hydrophobic TRB CDR3s than CXCR3-negative naive cells.

What these receptors recognize is not known. UMI-labeled TRB cDNA libraries were prepared by 5' RACE. Reanalyzing the 5' RACE reads, TCRdb keeps one entry per CDR3 protein, without DNA. Its listing shows 150,000 or so distinct CDR3 sequences. The sample taken for sequencing was naive CXCR3+ CD8+ T cells from blood. This sample's subset: CD45RO-CCR7+CD27+CD95- naive CD8+ T cells expressing CXCR3 (TNR3+). The receptor source for this set is a human donor in good health. Some clones in this sample may be carry-over from other donors' samples.

The genes are TRBV20-1 and TRBJ2-1; TCRdb lists TRBD2, though no DNA is available to test this call. Germline loops: CDR1 DFQATT, CDR2 SNEGSKA (reference sequence). The CDR3 runs to 18 residues. CDR3 sequence: CSARDTETSGGLYNEQFF.

This chain links TRBV29-1 with TRBJ2-3; with no DNA, the TCRdb D assignment of TRBD1 cannot be verified. This CDR3 has 15 amino acids. The germline gives CDR1 SQVTM, CDR2 ANQGSEA. The CDR3 sequence is CSVEVTGGSTDTQYF.

The rearrangement uses TRBV28 and TRBJ2-1; TCRdb lists TRBD1, though no DNA is available to test this call. This CDR3 is 15 amino acids long. Germline lookup yields CDR1 MDHEN and CDR2 SYDVKM. The CDR3 protein is CASRRMGTGYNEQFF.

The chain combines TRBV20-1 with TRBJ2-1; TCRdb's assignment of TRBD2 cannot be checked, as there is no DNA. The CDR3 contains 15 residues. CDR1 is DFQATT and CDR2 is SNEGSKA in the germline V gene (reference sequence). The chain's CDR3 is CSAPRGLAGGNEQFF.

The V and J genes are TRBV5-1 and TRBJ2-1; TCRdb selects TRBD2, and the lack of DNA leaves this call unchecked. The CDR3 spans 16 residues. The germline V gene encodes CDR1 SGHRS and CDR2 YFSETQ. CDR3 in amino acids: CASSPGRDKRTNEQFF.

The J gene is TRBJ2-7, the V gene TRBV28; TCRdb selects TRBD1, and the lack of DNA leaves this call unchecked. In germline, CDR1 is MDHEN, CDR2 SYDVKM. There are 13 residues in the CDR3. The CDR3 reads CASSWGQVYEQYF. The full variable domain, with the rest looked up from reference TRBV28 and TRBJ2-7, is DVKVTQSSRYLVKRTGEKVFLECVQDMDHENMFWYRQDPGLGLRLIYFSYDVKMKEKGDIPEGYSVSREKKERFSLILESASTNQTSMYLCASSWGQVYEQYFGPGTRLTVT.

The rearrangement links TRBV7-9 to TRBJ1-1. This CDR3 has 15 residues. The germline V gene has CDR1 SEHNR and CDR2 FQNEAQ (reference sequence). The CDR3 is CASSFGPEGNTEAFF. The full variable domain, with the rest looked up from reference TRBV7-9 and TRBJ1-1, is DTGVSQNPRHKITKRGQNVTFRCDPISEHNRLYWYRQTLGQGPEFLTYFQNEAQLEKSRLLSDRFSAERPKGSFSTLEIQRTEQGDSAMYLCASSFGPEGNTEAFFGQGTRLTVV.

The rearrangement joins TRBV28 to TRBJ2-3; with no DNA, the TCRdb D assignment of TRBD1 cannot be verified. Per germline, CDR1 MDHEN and CDR2 SYDVKM. This CDR3 comprises 15 residues. CDR3 residues: CASTPSVFNTDTQYF. Complete variable domain (other parts from reference TRBV28 and TRBJ2-3): DVKVTQSSRYLVKRTGEKVFLECVQDMDHENMFWYRQDPGLGLRLIYFSYDVKMKEKGDIPEGYSVSREKKERFSLILESASTNQTSMYLCASTPSVFNTDTQYFGPGTRLTVL.

J is TRBJ2-7 and V is TRBV29-1; checking the TCRdb D call of TRBD1 is not possible without DNA. Germline CDR1 reads SQVTM; CDR2 reads ANQGSEA. The CDR3 extends over 13 amino acids. The CDR3 reads CSVLGTRSYEQYF.

The CDR3 here is CATSSRDRGPHEQYF. The chain joins TRBV15 to TRBJ2-7; lacking DNA, the TRBD1 call made by TCRdb goes unchecked. There are 15 residues in the CDR3. CDR1 is LNHNV and CDR2 is YYDKDF in the germline V gene (reference sequence). The variable domain in full, with the rest retrieved from reference TRBV15 and TRBJ2-7, is DAMVIQNPRYQVTQFGKPVTLSCSQTLNHNVMYWYQQKSSQAPKLLFHYYDKDFNNEADTPDNFQSRRPNTSFCFLDIRSPGLGDTAMYLCATSSRDRGPHEQYFGPGTRLTVT.

This chain's CDR3 is CSARDDPGTGELFF. The rearrangement uses TRBV20-1 and TRBJ2-2; TCRdb's assignment of TRBD1 cannot be checked, as there is no DNA. CDR3 length: 14 residues. CDR1 and CDR2 (germline): DFQATT, SNEGSKA (reference sequence).

The chain's CDR3 is CASSLLATGTDTQYF. This chain links TRBV7-8 with TRBJ2-3. Germline CDR1 and CDR2: SGHVS and FQNEAQ. The CDR3 loop spans 15 amino acids. The full variable domain, with the rest looked up from reference TRBV7-8 and TRBJ2-3, is GAGVSQSPRYKVAKRGQDVALRCDPISGHVSLFWYQQALGQGPEFLTYFQNEAQLDKSGLPSDRFFAERPEGSVSTLKIQRTQQEDSAVYLCASSLLATGTDTQYFGPGTRLTVL.

The genes are TRBV21-1 and TRBJ2-7; TCRdb outputs TRBD1, but without DNA this stays unchecked. TRBV21-1 is described as a pseudogene. The CDR3 is 17 amino acids. The CDR3 is CASSKVGRTGEDYEQYF.

This sequence joins TRBV4-3 and TRBJ1-2. Germline CDR1 and CDR2: LGHNA and YSLEER. The CDR3 is 17 residues long. The chain's CDR3 is CASSQDREVGYYDGYTF.

The chain has TRBV12-3 or TRBV12-4 and TRBJ2-7; TCRdb returns TRBD2, unconfirmable since there is no DNA. The CDR3 contains 15 residues. This chain's CDR3 is CASSLLAGVFSEQYF.

The gene calls are TRBV29-1 and TRBJ2-3; without DNA, the TCRdb call of TRBD2 cannot be checked. CDR1 is SQVTM, CDR2 ANQGSEA, per germline. The CDR3 is 16 residues long. The CDR3 region is CTRYPASGGPVDTQYF.

V and J are TRBV4-1 and TRBJ2-7; TCRdb's assignment of TRBD2 cannot be checked, as there is no DNA. This CDR3 contains 17 residues. Germline V lookup: CDR1 MGHRA, CDR2 YSYEKL. The CDR3 spells CASSQEEGLVNRYEQYF.

The chain's CDR3 is CASSFYRTGGETQYF. The genes are TRBV28 and TRBJ2-5; absent DNA, TCRdb's TRBD1 call cannot be checked. Germline assignment: CDR1 MDHEN and CDR2 SYDVKM. The CDR3 runs to 15 residues.

The chain couples TRBV7-3 to TRBJ2-1; absent DNA, TCRdb's TRBD2 call cannot be checked. The CDR3 runs to 17 residues. CDR1 SGHTA and CDR2 FQGTGA come from the germline V gene. The CDR3: CASSLGIIAGGYNEQFF.

This chain joins TRBV12-3 or TRBV12-4 and TRBJ2-7. The CDR3 totals 14 residues. This chain's CDR3 is CASSLDIDLYEQYF.

The J gene is TRBJ2-7, the V gene TRBV28; with no DNA, the TCRdb D assignment of TRBD1 cannot be verified. Germline CDR1 reads MDHEN; CDR2 reads SYDVKM. The CDR3 has 16 residues. The CDR3 reads CASRRKPGSIPYEQYF.

The chain recombines TRBV19 with TRBJ1-1; absent DNA, TCRdb's TRBD1 call cannot be checked. The CDR3 covers 13 residues. Germline values: CDR1 LNHDA, CDR2 SQIVND (reference sequence). CDR3 loop: CASLGQGNTEAFF.

This chain uses TRBV29-1 with TRBJ2-3; TCRdb's assignment of TRBD1 cannot be checked, as there is no DNA. This CDR3 has 12 residues. Looked up from germline, CDR1 is SQVTM and CDR2 is ANQGSEA. This CDR3 is CSVDPGTDTQYF.

The chain has TRBV7-9 and TRBJ2-5; TCRdb's D gene call, TRBD2, goes unchecked for lack of DNA. This CDR3 is 19 amino acids long. The germline V gene encodes CDR1 SEHNR and CDR2 FQNEAQ (reference sequence). The CDR3 loop is CASSLGLILGTSAKETQYF.

The rearrangement uses TRBV4-1 and TRBJ2-1; TCRdb calls TRBD1, which cannot be checked without DNA. CDR1 and CDR2 from the germline V gene are MGHRA and YSYEKL. The CDR3 has 18 amino acids. CDR3 protein: CASSQASLRTGGGNEQFF.

The chain is built from TRBV28 and TRBJ1-5. This CDR3 is 20 amino acids long. Germline V gives CDR1 MDHEN, CDR2 SYDVKM. CDR3 in amino acids: CASSLFNFRGRGYSNQPQHF.

The rearrangement uses TRBV2 and TRBJ2-2; TCRdb indicates TRBD1, and absent DNA this call remains unverified. The CDR3 extends over 17 amino acids. Germline V CDR1 and CDR2: SNHLY, FYNNEI. CDR3 amino acids: CASSQESQGLYTGELFF.